The 20 T cell receptor beta chains reported below all come from one sample, sequenced in a study of blood T cells in healthy people across ages. Through a sample-barcoded 5' primer and a J-beta primer mix, a second PCR was run for about 6 to 12 cycles. TCRdb reprocessed the 5' RACE reads via MiXCR and lists one record per CDR3 protein. The table lists about 600,000 distinct CDR3 sequences, about 45% of them singletons. Sequencing was performed on blood. The receptors were sampled from a man older than 75 in good health.

This chain joins TRBV29-1 and TRBJ1-3; D might be TRBD1 (5 bases). The germline CDR1 and CDR2 sequences are SQVTM and ANQGSEA. Trimming pared 7 bases from V and 4 bases from J, leaving 17 bases between. The CDR3 totals 14 residues. DNA of the CDR3: TGCAGCGCGAGGGCCCGGGGCCAGGGAAACACCATATATTTT. This gives the protein CSARARGQGNTIYF.

This clonotype was picked up a small number of times. This rearrangement joins TRBV28 to TRBJ2-3; 10 positions match TRBD1. After removal of 4 bases from V and 2 bases from J, the junction contained 3 bases not matched to a gene. The germline V gene encodes CDR1 MDHEN and CDR2 SYDVKM. The CDR3 has 15 amino acids. The CDR3 spells CASSWDRGFTDTQYF. The CDR3 DNA reads as TGTGCCAGCAGTTGGGACAGGGGATTCACAGATACGCAGTATTTT.

The chain has TRBV3-1 and TRBJ1-2; possible D gene TRBD1, 5 bases. Looked up from germline, CDR1 is LGHDT and CDR2 is YNNKEL (reference sequence). The germline V and J ends were trimmed by 4 bases and 5 bases, with 11 bases remaining between them. The CDR3 length is 13 residues. In DNA, the CDR3 is TGTGCCAGCAGCCCTCGACAGACATATGGCTACACCTTC. Protein: CASSPRQTYGYTF.

This clonotype was found a few times. The rearrangement links TRBV11-2 to TRBJ2-5, with D uncertain. The CDR3 length is 16 residues. Per germline, CDR1 SGHAT and CDR2 FQNNGV. Trimming pared 0 bases from V and 4 bases from J, leaving 15 bases between. CDR3 in DNA: TGTGCCAGCAGCTTAGATCCCCGCCAGGCTGGAGAGACCCAGTACTTC. It yields the protein CASSLDPRQAGETQYF.

This rearrangement joins TRBV28 to TRBJ2-7, with TRBD2 identical over 9 bases. CDR1 and CDR2 from the germline V gene are MDHEN and SYDVKM. The ends lost 7 bases at V and 2 bases at J; junction bases unmatched: 9. This CDR3 contains 15 residues. The CDR3 sequence: CASIPSGTPTYEQYF. The CDR3 DNA sequence: TGTGCCAGCATACCTAGCGGGACACCCACCTACGAGCAGTACTTC.

This clonotype has a single count. A much larger clone differs from this one at a single base, so this may be a read error. This rearrangement joins TRBV12-3 or TRBV12-4 to TRBJ2-7, with 10 nucleotides matching TRBD2. This CDR3 is built from 15 residues. Trimming cost V 5 bases and J 7 bases; bases outside gene matches: 11. The CDR3 nucleotides read TGTGCCAGCAGTAGGACGACTAGCGGGTACAATGAGCAGTACTTC. It translates to CASSRTTSGYNEQYF.

On this clonotype: A much larger clone differs by one base, so this may be a read error. This chain joins TRBV7-2 and TRBJ2-7; 9 nucleotides align to TRBD2. The assigned J gene may be wrong: the sequence end matches TRBJ2-5 better. Germline V gene lookup returns CDR1 SGHTA and CDR2 FQGNSA. The CDR3 is 17 residues long. The CDR3 protein is CASSYRASGKSGATQYF. The CDR3 DNA sequence: TGTGCCAGCAGCTACCGGGCTAGCGGGAAATCTGGAGCGACCCAGTACTTC.

V usage is TRBV7-2 and J usage is TRBJ2-7; the D gene could be TRBD1 or TRBD2 (5 bases each). Germline CDR1 is SGHTA and CDR2 is FQGNSA. The length of the CDR3 is 13 residues. Trimming pared 5 bases from V and 3 bases from J, leaving 11 bases between. In nucleotides, the CDR3 is TGTGCCAGCAGCCGGGACCCCGACTACGAGCAGTACTTC. Translated: CASSRDPDYEQYF.

V usage is TRBV25-1 and J usage is TRBJ2-1, with 7 bases fitting TRBD2. CDR1 is MGHDK, CDR2 SYGVNS, per germline. The CDR3 covers 14 residues. After removal of 4 bases from V and 3 bases from J, the junction contained 3 bases not matched to a gene. CDR3 coding DNA: TGTGCCAGCAGTGGGGAGGGGCGCTACAATGAGCAGTTCTTC. This codes for CASSGEGRYNEQFF. Complete variable domain (other parts from reference TRBV25-1 and TRBJ2-1): EADIYQTPRYLVIGTGKKITLECSQTMGHDKMYWYQQDPGMELHLIHYSYGVNSTEKGDLSSESTVSRIRTEHFPLTLESARPSHTSQYLCASSGEGRYNEQFFGPGTRLTVL.

This clonotype was counted between two and nine times. This chain links TRBV6-1 with TRBJ2-7; 7 bases align to TRBD2. In germline, CDR1 is MNHNS, CDR2 SASEGT. V dropped 6 bases and J dropped 3; count of bases not matched to a gene: 2. The CDR3 covers 12 residues. The CDR3 loop reads CASRAGDYEQYF. In nucleotides, the CDR3 is TGTGCCAGCAGGGCGGGGGACTACGAGCAGTACTTC.

The J gene is TRBJ2-7, the V gene TRBV15; a weak D match, TRBD1 (6 bases). This CDR3 has 14 amino acids. Trimming took 0 bases from V and 4 from J, leaving 10 bases between them. The V gene's germline CDR1 is LNHNV and CDR2 YYDKDF (reference sequence). CDR3 sequence reads: CATSRDQGSYEQYF. In nucleotides, the CDR3 is TGTGCCACCAGCAGAGATCAGGGGTCGTACGAGCAGTACTTC.

The chain employs TRBV12-3 or TRBV12-4 and TRBJ1-1; TRBD1 matches at 9 bases. The CDR3 runs 14 residues. With V trimmed by 5 bases and J by 3 bases, 4 bases remained unmatched. CDR3 amino acids: CASSGGQGDTEAFF. The DNA for the CDR3 is TGTGCCAGCAGTGGGGGACAGGGAGACACTGAAGCTTTCTTT.

This chain joins TRBV24-1 and TRBJ1-1, with 9 positions matching TRBD1. The germline V gene has CDR1 KGHDR and CDR2 SFDVKD. CDR3 length equals 15 residues. J lost 4 bases, V lost 3 bases, and 5 bases had no gene match. The CDR3 spells CATSDPQGASTEAFF. The CDR3 region has the DNA TGTGCCACCAGTGATCCACAGGGGGCGAGCACTGAAGCTTTCTTT.

This clonotype was seen a few times. This sequence joins TRBV6-5 and TRBJ2-2, with D perhaps TRBD1 (6 bases). The V end was cut by 4 bases, the J end by 3 bases, with 18 bases between. The CDR3 loop spans 17 amino acids. Germline V gene lookup returns CDR1 MNHEY and CDR2 SVGAGI. The CDR3 protein is CASSSPIQGPYTGELFF. CDR3 sequence (DNA): TGTGCCAGCAGTTCCCCCATCCAGGGGCCCTACACCGGGGAGCTGTTTTTT.

V and J are TRBV6-6 and TRBJ1-1; the D is unclear. This CDR3 has 11 residues. Per the germline V gene, CDR1 is MNHNY and CDR2 is SVGAGI (reference sequence). The germline V and J ends were trimmed by 7 bases and 5 bases, with 8 bases remaining between them. The CDR3 loop reads CASNAGTEAFF. The CDR3 bases are TGTGCCAGCAATGCGGGTACTGAAGCTTTCTTT.

The chain recombines TRBV20-1 with TRBJ2-3; tentatively, D is TRBD1 or TRBD2 (5 bases each). This CDR3 has 15 amino acids. V lost 3 bases and J 3 bases, leaving 16 bases between the germline ends. Germline values: CDR1 DFQATT, CDR2 SNEGSKA (reference sequence). CDR3 coding DNA: TGCAGTGCTAGCCGGGACCCGACCGCAACAGATACGCAGTATTTT. It is translated as CSASRDPTATDTQYF.

This clonotype occurred many times. This chain connects TRBV10-3 to TRBJ2-5; TRBD2 aligns across 10 bases. V lost 2 bases to trimming and J lost 5 bases; unmatched junction nucleotides: 8. The CDR3 contains 16 residues. From germline, CDR1 is ENHRY and CDR2 SYGVKD. CDR3 nucleotides: TGTGCCATCAGTGAGGGGGCTAGCGGGAGTTCTGAGACCCAGTACTTC. Its translation is CAISEGASGSSETQYF.

This clonotype has a count of ten or more. This sequence joins TRBV29-1 and TRBJ2-1; maybe TRBD2 (5 bases). V was cut by 4 bases and J by 7 bases, with 11 bases left in between. Germline CDR1 SQVTM, CDR2 ANQGSEA. The CDR3 runs 12 residues. As DNA, the CDR3 is TGCAGCGTTGCCGAGGGAGTTAATGAGCAGTTCTTC. Translated: CSVAEGVNEQFF.

V and J are TRBV3-1 and TRBJ1-2, with D possibly TRBD1 on 6 matching bases. V was trimmed by 0 bases and J by 4 bases, leaving 21 bases between them. The CDR3 has 18 amino acids. The germline V gene encodes CDR1 LGHDT and CDR2 YNNKEL (reference sequence). This CDR3 is CASSQDPPGTLFPYGYTF. The CDR3 DNA is TGTGCCAGCAGCCAAGATCCTCCCGGGACATTGTTCCCCTATGGCTACACCTTC.

This clonotype showed up just once. The chain is built from TRBV5-1 and TRBJ2-5; 12 nucleotides match TRBD1. The DNA end is more similar to TRBJ2-7, so the J call may be wrong. The V gene's germline CDR1 is SGHRS and CDR2 YFSETQ. The CDR3 contains 15 residues. CDR3 DNA: TGCGCCAGCAGAGCTCCGGGACAGGGGGCTTACGAGCAGTACTTC. This sequence encodes CASRAPGQGAYEQYF.